This is a list of T cell receptor beta chains from one sample in a study of OX40 agonist ivuxolimab in advanced cancers. Method: immunoSEQ multiplex PCR; TCRdb's copy keeps in-frame clones and lacks some. This table has about 94,000 clones, roughly 95% appearing once. Sequencing was performed on CD4+ or CD8+ T cells sorted from blood, taken in a trial of the OX40 agonist ivuxolimab. The receptor set was obtained from an adult with an advanced solid tumor such as melanoma, head and neck, liver or kidney cancer. Both conserved end residues are part of each CDR3. A D gene is named only where the DNA matches it firmly. Part of the rows lack a size; the others show once, few, many or a class for expanded clones.

V	J	size	D	DNA	CDR3
TRBV10-3	TRBJ2-1	once	TRBD2	TGTGCCATCAGGCAGGGGAGCGGGGGGGCACATGAGCAGTTCTTC	CAIRQGSGGAHEQFF
TRBV6-1	TRBJ1-2	-	-	TGTGCCAGCATTCTCCTTCCCGGGGTAGGTGGCTACACCTTC	CASILLPGVGGYTF
TRBV7-9	TRBJ1-1	-	TRBD1	TGTGCCAGCAGCTCCGGGGACAGGGAAGCTTTCTTT	CASSSGDREAFF
TRBV6-6	TRBJ1-5	-	-	TGTGCCAGCAGCTATACAGGGAATCAGCCCCAGCATTTT	CASSYTGNQPQHF
TRBV2	TRBJ2-5	-	TRBD1	TGTGCCAGCCAGGACAGGGCAGAGACCCAGTACTTC	CASQDRAETQYF
TRBV5-6	TRBJ1-2	-	TRBD1	TGTGCCAGCAGCTTGCAGACAGGGGGCGGGTATGGCTACACCTTC	CASSLQTGGGYGYTF
TRBV18	TRBJ1-2	-	-	TGTGCCAGCTCACCACCGGAGGGGACTCGAATGAGGTACACCTTC	CASSPPEGTRMRYTF
TRBV6-5	TRBJ1-2	-	-	TGTGCCAGCAGTTACTCTGGGTCCGGAGGGTATGGCTACACCTTC	CASSYSGSGGYGYTF
TRBV6-6	TRBJ2-1	-	TRBD2	TGTGCCAGCAGTTACCTCCTAGCGGGAGGCGGGAATGAGCAGTTCTTC	CASSYLLAGGGNEQFF
TRBV7-8	TRBJ1-5	-	TRBD1	TGTGCCAGCAGCCCAGGACAGGGATGGGGCCAGCCCCAGCATTTT	CASSPGQGWGQPQHF
TRBV11-3	TRBJ2-6	once	-	TGTGCCAGAAGGAGCCCCCAGGGTCTCCCCAACTCTGGGGCCAACGTCCTGACTTTC	CARRSPQGLPNSGANVLTF
TRBV2	TRBJ2-6	-	-	TGTGCCAGCAGGGGGTCCGTCTCTGGGGCCAACGTCCTGACTTTC	CASRGSVSGANVLTF
TRBV4-3	TRBJ2-1	-	TRBD2	TGCGCCAGCAGCCGCGGACTAGCGGGTTCCTACAATGAGCAGTTCTTC	CASSRGLAGSYNEQFF
TRBV2	TRBJ2-1	-	-	TGTGCCAAATCGGGACGGTCTGTCAATGAGCAGTTCTTC	CAKSGRSVNEQFF
TRBV7-3	TRBJ1-1	-	-	TGTGCCAGCAGCTCCGGTGGGGTCACTGAAGCTTTCTTT	CASSSGGVTEAFF
TRBV14	TRBJ1-5	-	-	TGTGCCAGCAGCCAAGGACATAGCAATCAGCCCCAGCATTTT	CASSQGHSNQPQHF
TRBV6-5	TRBJ2-7	once	-	TGTGCCAGCAGTTACCGGGGACTGTCTAAAAACGAGCAGTACTTC	CASSYRGLSKNEQYF
TRBV4-2	TRBJ2-5	-	-	TGTGCCAGCAGCCAAGGAAATGGGGGAGAGACCCAGTACTTC	CASSQGNGGETQYF
TRBV19	TRBJ1-1	-	-	TGTGCCAGTAGTATTAGGGGTACTAACACTGAAGCTTTCTTT	CASSIRGTNTEAFF
TRBV2	TRBJ2-7	-	-	TGTGCCAGGTTATTACCAGGGGGAGGTGAGCAGTACTTC	CARLLPGGGEQYF
TRBV28	TRBJ2-7	-	-	TGTGCCAGCAGACTCGAACAGGGTTCCTACGAGCAGTACTTC	CASRLEQGSYEQYF
TRBV5-8	TRBJ2-5	-	TRBD2	TGTGCCAGCAGAACGGGACTAGCGGTAATTCAAGAGACCCAGTACTTC	CASRTGLAVIQETQYF
TRBV4-1	TRBJ2-5	-	-	TGCGCCAGCAGCCAGATCGGAATCGAAAAGGTTCAGACCCAGTACTTC	CASSQIGIEKVQTQYF
TRBV4-3	TRBJ2-3	once	-	TGCGCCAGCAGCCACATGGGTAGCGGAACCACAGATACGCAGTATTTT	CASSHMGSGTTDTQYF
TRBV7-2	TRBJ1-5	-	-	TGTGCCAGCAGCCCAGTCGGACGGCAGTATAGCAATCAGCCCCAGCATTTT	CASSPVGRQYSNQPQHF
TRBV5-5	TRBJ1-5	-	-	TGTGCCAGCAGCTTGCTCAGGGTAGGTCAGCCCCAGCATTTT	CASSLLRVGQPQHF
TRBV30	TRBJ1-4	-	-	TGTGCCTGGAGTCACAGGGTTCCTAATGAAAAACTGTTTTTT	CAWSHRVPNEKLFF
TRBV7-9	TRBJ2-5	-	-	TGTGCCAGCAGCTTAAACGCAGGGCAAGAGACCCAGTACTTC	CASSLNAGQETQYF
TRBV4-2	TRBJ1-1	-	-	TGTGCCAGCAGCCAGAACACTGAAGCTTTCTTT	CASSQNTEAFF
TRBV27	TRBJ2-7	few	TRBD1	TGTGCCAGCAGCTCCCCGGGACAGGGGTTGGACGAGCAGTACTTC	CASSSPGQGLDEQYF
TRBV7-9	TRBJ1-1	-	-	TGTGCCAGCAGCTCACATCTGAACACTGAAGCTTTCTTT	CASSSHLNTEAFF